This is a list of T cell receptor beta chains from one sample in a study of shared T cell receptors in the human thymus. The repertoire was sequenced with immunoSEQ multiplex PCR; TCRdb's copy has only in-frame clones and lacks some. Among over 450,000 clones listed, about 84% were seen once. Another study also made use of these data, one on human thymus T cells.

The sample comprised thymocytes. These receptors all stem from a boy younger than two with a congenital heart defect. Both conserved end residues are part of each CDR3. Fields, in order: D gene, J gene, clone size, V gene, CDR3 DNA, CDR3 protein. D genes are given only for firm matches. Clone size is shown for a subset of rows, as once, few, many or a class of expanded clone.

>TRBD1|TRBJ2-7|few|TRBV10-2
TGCGCCAGCAGGAAAACCGGGACAGGCTCCTACGAGCAGTACTTC
CASRKTGTGSYEQYF
>TRBD2|TRBJ2-7|NA|TRBV4-1
TGCGCCAGCAGCCAAGGGACTAGCAGAACCTACGAGCAGTACTTC
CASSQGTSRTYEQYF
>TRBD2|TRBJ2-5|NA|TRBV18
TGTGCCAGCTCACCACAGACTAGCGGGAGGGTCAGAGAGACCCAGTACTTC
CASSPQTSGRVRETQYF
>TRBD2|TRBJ2-7|once|TRBV18
TGTGCCAGCTCACCGCTAGCGGGAGGCTACGAGCAGTACTTC
CASSPLAGGYEQYF
>TRBD2|TRBJ2-1|NA|TRBV30
TGTGCCTGGAGTGTCCCCGGGACTAATGTAGGTGAGCAGTTCTTC
CAWSVPGTNVGEQFF
>TRBD2|TRBJ2-7|NA|TRBV10-2
TGCGCCAGCAGTGGGCCTAGCGGGGGTGTGGGGGAGCAGTACTTC
CASSGPSGGVGEQYF
>NA|TRBJ1-4|NA|TRBV28
TGTGCCAGCAGGCATCAGGGAAAAAAACTGTTTTTT
CASRHQGKKLFF
>TRBD2|TRBJ2-3|NA|TRBV6-5
TGTGCCAGCAGTACCGGGGGGGATACGCAGTATTTT
CASSTGGDTQYF
>NA|TRBJ2-7|NA|TRBV7-8
TGTGCCAGCCTCTCCGGAGGGGAGCAGTACTTC
CASLSGGEQYF
>NA|TRBJ2-5|NA|TRBV30
TGTGCCTGGAGTGCCGTCCCCGACAGCTGGGAGACCCAGTACTTC
CAWSAVPDSWETQYF
>TRBD2|TRBJ2-1|NA|TRBV27
TGTGCCACCCGACTAGCGGCATACAATGAGCAGTTCTTC
CATRLAAYNEQFF
>NA|TRBJ1-2|NA|TRBV10-2
TGCGCCAGCAGTCCGGGACTTAGCTATGGCTACACCTTC
CASSPGLSYGYTF
>NA|TRBJ1-2|NA|TRBV4-1
TGCGCCAGCAGCCAAGATCCTTTGGGGGAGGACTATGGCTACACCTTC
CASSQDPLGEDYGYTF
>NA|TRBJ2-1|NA|TRBV5-1
TGCGCCAGCACCCAGCGGGACAGGCGTCATGAGCAGTTCTTC
CASTQRDRRHEQFF
>TRBD2|TRBJ2-3|NA|TRBV7-2
TGTGCCAGCAGCGGTCGGACTAGCGGCCCCCTCACGCAGTATTTT
CASSGRTSGPLTQYF
>TRBD1|TRBJ2-5|NA|TRBV11-3
TGTGCCAGTCGGACCGGGGACAGATACCAAGAGACCCAGTACTTC
CASRTGDRYQETQYF
>NA|TRBJ2-7|NA|TRBV6-1
TGTGCCAGCAAAAGGGGCAGTTCAACCTACGAGCAGTACTTC
CASKRGSSTYEQYF